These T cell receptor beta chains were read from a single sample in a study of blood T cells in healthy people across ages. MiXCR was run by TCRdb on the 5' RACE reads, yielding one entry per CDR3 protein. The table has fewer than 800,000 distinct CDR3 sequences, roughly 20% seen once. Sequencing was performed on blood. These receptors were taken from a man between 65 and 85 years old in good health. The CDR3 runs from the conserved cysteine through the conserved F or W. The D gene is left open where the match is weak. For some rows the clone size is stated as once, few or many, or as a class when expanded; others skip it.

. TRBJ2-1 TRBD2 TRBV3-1 TGTGCCAGCACCCAGCTAGCGGGCAGTGAGCAGTTCTTC CASTQLAGSEQFF
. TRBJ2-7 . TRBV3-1 TGTACCAGCAGCAACAACGTAGGAGAGCAGTACTTC CTSSNNVGEQYF
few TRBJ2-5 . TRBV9 TGTGCCAGCAGCGCAAGAACAGGGTTACCAGAGACCCAGTACTTC CASSARTGLPETQYF
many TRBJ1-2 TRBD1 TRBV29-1 TGCAGCGTCTCCGGGACAGGGGCGGACTATGGCTACACCTTC CSVSGTGADYGYTF
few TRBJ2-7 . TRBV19 TGTGCCAGTAGTCAGCAATGGGCTTCCTACGAGCAGTACTTC CASSQQWASYEQYF
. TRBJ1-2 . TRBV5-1 TGCGCCAGCAGACTCCTTGGCGGCTACACCTTC CASRLLGGYTF
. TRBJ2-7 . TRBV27 TGTGCCAGCAGAGTCCGGGACACCTCAGTCTCCTACGAGCAGTACTTC CASRVRDTSVSYEQYF
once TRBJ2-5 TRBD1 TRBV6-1 TGTGCCAGCAGAGGACAGGCTCTTTTAGGGACCCAGTACTTC CASRGQALLGTQYF
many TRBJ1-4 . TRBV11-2 TGTGCCAGCAGCTTAACGGCTAATGAAAAACTGTTTTTT CASSLTANEKLFF
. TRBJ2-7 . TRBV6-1 TGTGCCAGCAGTGAATCTCCATGGGAGCAGTACTTC CASSESPWEQYF
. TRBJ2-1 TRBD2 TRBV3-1 TGTGCCAGCAGCCAAGTCTGGGGGACTAGCCGGAGCAATGAGCAGTTCTTC CASSQVWGTSRSNEQFF
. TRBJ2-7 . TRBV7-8 TGTGCCAGCAGCTTAGCAGCGCAGAAGGGCGAGCAGTACTTC CASSLAAQKGEQYF
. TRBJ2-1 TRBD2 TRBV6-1 TGTGCCAGTAGCGGGGAGGGGATTGGTGAGCAGTTCTTC CASSGEGIGEQFF
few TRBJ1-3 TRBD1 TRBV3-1 TGTGCCAGCAGCCAAAACCCGACAGGGGGCGTTGGAAACACCATATATTTT CASSQNPTGGVGNTIYF
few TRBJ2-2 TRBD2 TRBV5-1 TGCGCCAGCACCGCGGGAGGGAACACCGGGGAGCTGTTTTTT CASTAGGNTGELFF
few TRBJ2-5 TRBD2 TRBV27 TGTGCCAGCAGTTTATATTTCGCTAGCGGGAGAGGTGAGACCCAGTACTTC CASSLYFASGRGETQYF
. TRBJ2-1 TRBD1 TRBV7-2 TGTGCCAGCAGCTTAAGACAGGGATCAGTTGAGCAGTTCTTC CASSLRQGSVEQFF
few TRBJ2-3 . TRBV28 TGTGCCAGCAGTTTACTCTTCGGGAGCGGCACGGATACGCAGTATTTT CASSLLFGSGTDTQYF